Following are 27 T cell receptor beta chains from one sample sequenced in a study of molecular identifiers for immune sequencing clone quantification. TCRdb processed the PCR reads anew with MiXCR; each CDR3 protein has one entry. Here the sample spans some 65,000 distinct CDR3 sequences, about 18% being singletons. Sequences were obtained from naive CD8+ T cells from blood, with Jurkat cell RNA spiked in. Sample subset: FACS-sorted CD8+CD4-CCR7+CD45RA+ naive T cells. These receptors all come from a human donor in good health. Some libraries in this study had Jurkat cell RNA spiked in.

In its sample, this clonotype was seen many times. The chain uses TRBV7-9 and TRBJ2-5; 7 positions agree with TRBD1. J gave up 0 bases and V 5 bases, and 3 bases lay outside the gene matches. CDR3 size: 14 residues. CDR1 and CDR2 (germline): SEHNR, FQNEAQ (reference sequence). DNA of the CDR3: TGTGCCAGCAGCCCGGACAGGTACCAAGAGACCCAGTACTTC. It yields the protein CASSPDRYQETQYF.

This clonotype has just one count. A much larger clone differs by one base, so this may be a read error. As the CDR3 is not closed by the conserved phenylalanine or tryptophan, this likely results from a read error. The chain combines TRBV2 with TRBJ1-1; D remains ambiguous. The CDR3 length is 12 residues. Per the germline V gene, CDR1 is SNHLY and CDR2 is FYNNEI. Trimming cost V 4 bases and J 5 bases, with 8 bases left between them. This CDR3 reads CASSVVGTEAFS. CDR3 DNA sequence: TGTGCCAGCAGTGTTGTCGGGACTGAAGCTTTCTCT.

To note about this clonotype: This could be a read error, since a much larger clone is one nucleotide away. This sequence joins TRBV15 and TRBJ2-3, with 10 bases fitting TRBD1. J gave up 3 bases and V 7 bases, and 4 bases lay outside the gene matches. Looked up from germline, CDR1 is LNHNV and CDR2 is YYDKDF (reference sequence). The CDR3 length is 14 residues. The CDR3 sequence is CATTGQGLTDTQYF. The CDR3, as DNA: TGTGCCACCACGGGACAGGGGTTAACAGATACGCAGTATTTT. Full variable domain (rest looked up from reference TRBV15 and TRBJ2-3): DAMVIQNPRYQVTQFGKPVTLSCSQTLNHNVMYWYQQKSSQAPKLLFHYYDKDFNNEADTPDNFQSRRPNTSFCFLDIRSPGLGDTAMYLCATTGQGLTDTQYFGPGTRLTVL.

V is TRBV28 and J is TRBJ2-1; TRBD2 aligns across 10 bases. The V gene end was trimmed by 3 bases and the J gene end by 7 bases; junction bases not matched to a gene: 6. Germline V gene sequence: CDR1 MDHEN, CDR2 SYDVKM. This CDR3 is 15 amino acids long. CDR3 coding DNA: TGTGCCAGCAGTTTCCTAGCGGGAGCCCAAAATGAGCAGTTCTTC. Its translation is CASSFLAGAQNEQFF.

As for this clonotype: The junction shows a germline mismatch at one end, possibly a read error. CDR3 amino acids: CASSQDQALLTQPPHF. CDR3 in DNA: TGCGCCAGCAGCCAGGACCAGGCTCTGCTGACTCAGCCCCCGCATTTT. The chain carries TRBV4-1 and TRBJ1-5; D remains ambiguous. The CDR3 sequence is 16 residues long. Germline CDR1 MGHRA, CDR2 YSYEKL.

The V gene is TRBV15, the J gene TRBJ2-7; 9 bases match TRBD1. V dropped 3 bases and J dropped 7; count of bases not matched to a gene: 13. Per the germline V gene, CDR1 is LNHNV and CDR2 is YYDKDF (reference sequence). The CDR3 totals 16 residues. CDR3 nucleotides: TGTGCCACCAGCAGTCCGGGACAGGGTTCAGTTTGGGAGCAGTACTTC. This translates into CATSSPGQGSVWEQYF.

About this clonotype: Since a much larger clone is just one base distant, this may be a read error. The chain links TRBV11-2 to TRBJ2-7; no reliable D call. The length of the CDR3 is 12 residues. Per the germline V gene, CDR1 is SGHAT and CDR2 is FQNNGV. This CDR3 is CASSFGVWTVDF. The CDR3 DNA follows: TGTGCCAGCAGCTTCGGTGTTTGGACCGTCGACTTC.

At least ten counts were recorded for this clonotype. The CDR3 here is CASSPTGIGGNQPQHF. DNA for the CDR3: TGTGCCAGCAGTCCAACCGGGATCGGTGGCAATCAGCCCCAGCATTTT. This chain connects TRBV28 to TRBJ1-5; D gene unclear. Germline assignment: CDR1 MDHEN and CDR2 SYDVKM. This CDR3 region has 16 residues. Between the trimmed V and J ends, which lost 5 bases and 2 bases, there was a span of 16 bases. Full variable domain (rest looked up from reference TRBV28 and TRBJ1-5): DVKVTQSSRYLVKRTGEKVFLECVQDMDHENMFWYRQDPGLGLRLIYFSYDVKMKEKGDIPEGYSVSREKKERFSLILESASTNQTSMYLCASSPTGIGGNQPQHFGDGTRLSIL.

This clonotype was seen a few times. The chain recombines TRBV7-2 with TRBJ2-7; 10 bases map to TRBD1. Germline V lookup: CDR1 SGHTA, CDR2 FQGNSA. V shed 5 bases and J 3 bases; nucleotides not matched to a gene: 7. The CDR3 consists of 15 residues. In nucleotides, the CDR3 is TGTGCCAGCAGCCCCCGGGACAGGGGATTCTACGAGCAGTACTTC. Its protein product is CASSPRDRGFYEQYF.

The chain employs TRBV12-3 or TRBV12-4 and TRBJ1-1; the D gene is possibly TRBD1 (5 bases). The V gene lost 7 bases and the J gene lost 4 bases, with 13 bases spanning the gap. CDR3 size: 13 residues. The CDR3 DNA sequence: TGTGCCAGCAACCTCTCCGGGGGCACTGAAGCTTTCTTT. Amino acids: CASNLSGGTEAFF.

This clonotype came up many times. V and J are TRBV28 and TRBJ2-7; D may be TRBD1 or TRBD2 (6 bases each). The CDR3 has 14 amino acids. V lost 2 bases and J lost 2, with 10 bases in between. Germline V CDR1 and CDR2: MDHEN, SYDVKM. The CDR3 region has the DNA TGTGCCAGCAGTTTACGGGGGCAAGCCTACGAGCAGTACTTC. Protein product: CASSLRGQAYEQYF.

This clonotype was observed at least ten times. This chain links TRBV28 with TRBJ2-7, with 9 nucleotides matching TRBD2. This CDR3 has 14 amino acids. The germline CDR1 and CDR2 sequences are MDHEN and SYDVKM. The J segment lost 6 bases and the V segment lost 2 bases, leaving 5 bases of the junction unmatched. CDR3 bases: TGTGCCAGCAGTTTACTAGCGGGATTCGCCGAGCAGTACTTC. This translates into CASSLLAGFAEQYF.

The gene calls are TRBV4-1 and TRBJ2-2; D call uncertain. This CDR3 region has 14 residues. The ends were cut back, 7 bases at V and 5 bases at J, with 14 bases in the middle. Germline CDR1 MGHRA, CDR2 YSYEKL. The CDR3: CASKLGSLTGELFF. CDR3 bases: TGCGCCAGCAAATTAGGGTCGTTGACCGGGGAGCTGTTTTTT.

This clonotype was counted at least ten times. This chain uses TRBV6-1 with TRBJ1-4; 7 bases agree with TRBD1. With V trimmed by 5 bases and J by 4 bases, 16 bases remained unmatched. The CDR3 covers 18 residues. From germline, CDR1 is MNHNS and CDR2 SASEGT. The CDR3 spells CASSFVEVWTGLNEKLFF. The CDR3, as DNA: TGTGCCAGCAGTTTTGTGGAGGTTTGGACAGGCCTTAATGAAAAACTGTTTTTT.

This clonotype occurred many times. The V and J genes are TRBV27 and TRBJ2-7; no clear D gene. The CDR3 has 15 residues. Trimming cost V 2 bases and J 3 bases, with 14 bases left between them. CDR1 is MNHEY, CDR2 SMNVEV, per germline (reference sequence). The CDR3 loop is CASSLRVEADYEQYF. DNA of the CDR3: TGTGCCAGCAGTTTAAGGGTGGAAGCCGACTACGAGCAGTACTTC.

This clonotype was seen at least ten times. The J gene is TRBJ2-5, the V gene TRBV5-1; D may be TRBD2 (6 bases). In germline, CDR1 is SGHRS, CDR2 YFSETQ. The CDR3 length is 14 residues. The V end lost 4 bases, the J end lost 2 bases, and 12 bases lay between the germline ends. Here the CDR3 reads CASSPTGLQETQYF. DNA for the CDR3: TGCGCCAGCAGCCCGACGGGACTGCAAGAGACCCAGTACTTC.

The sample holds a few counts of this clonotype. Here the CDR3 reads CASSLLAGPYEQYF. The CDR3 DNA reads as TGTGCCAGCAGCTTGTTAGCGGGGCCCTACGAGCAGTACTTC. This chain joins TRBV5-6 and TRBJ2-7, with 8 positions matching TRBD2. Germline CDR1 SGHDT, CDR2 YYEEEE. Trimming removed 1 base from V and 2 bases from J; junction bases left unmatched: 2. The CDR3 covers 14 residues.

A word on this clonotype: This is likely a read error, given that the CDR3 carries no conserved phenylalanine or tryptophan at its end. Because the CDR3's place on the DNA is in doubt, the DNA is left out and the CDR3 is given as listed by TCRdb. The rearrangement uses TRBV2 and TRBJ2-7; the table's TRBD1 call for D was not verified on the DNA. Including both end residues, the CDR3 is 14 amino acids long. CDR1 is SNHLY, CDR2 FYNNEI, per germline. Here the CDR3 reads CASSAGQYTYERYL.

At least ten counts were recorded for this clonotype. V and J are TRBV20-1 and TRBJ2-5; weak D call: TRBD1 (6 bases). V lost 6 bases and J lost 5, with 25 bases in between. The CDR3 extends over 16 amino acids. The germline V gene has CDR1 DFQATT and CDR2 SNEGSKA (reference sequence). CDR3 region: CSAPLKVDRRWETQYF. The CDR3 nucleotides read TGCAGTGCCCCGCTAAAGGTCGACAGGAGGTGGGAGACCCAGTACTTC.

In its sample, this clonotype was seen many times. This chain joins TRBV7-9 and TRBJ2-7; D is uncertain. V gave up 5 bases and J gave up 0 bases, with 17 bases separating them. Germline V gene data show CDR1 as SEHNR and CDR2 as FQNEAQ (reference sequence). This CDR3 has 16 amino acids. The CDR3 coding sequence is TGTGCCAGCAGCCCGGAAAAAAGCCCCAGCTCCTACGAGCAGTACTTC. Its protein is CASSPEKSPSSYEQYF.

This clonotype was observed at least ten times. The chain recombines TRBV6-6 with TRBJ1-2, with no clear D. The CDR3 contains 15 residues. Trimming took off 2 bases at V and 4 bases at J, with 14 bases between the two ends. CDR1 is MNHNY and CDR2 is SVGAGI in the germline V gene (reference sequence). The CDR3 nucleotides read TGTGCCAGCAGTTACGAGGGCTCGGTCCTCTATGGCTACACCTTC. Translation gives CASSYEGSVLYGYTF.

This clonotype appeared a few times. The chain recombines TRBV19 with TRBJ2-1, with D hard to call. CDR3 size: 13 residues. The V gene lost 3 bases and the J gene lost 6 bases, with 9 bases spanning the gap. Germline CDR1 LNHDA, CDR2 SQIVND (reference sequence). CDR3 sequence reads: CASSMGRTNEQFF. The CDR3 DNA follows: TGTGCCAGTAGTATGGGCAGGACCAATGAGCAGTTCTTC.

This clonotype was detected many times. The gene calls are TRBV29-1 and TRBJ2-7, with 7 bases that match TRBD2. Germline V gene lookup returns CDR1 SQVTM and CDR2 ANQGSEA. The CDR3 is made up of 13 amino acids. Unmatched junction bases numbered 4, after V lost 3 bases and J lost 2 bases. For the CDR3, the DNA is TGCAGCGTTGAGACTAGCAGAACCTACGAGCAGTACTTC. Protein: CSVETSRTYEQYF.

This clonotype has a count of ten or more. CDR3 bases: TGTGCCACCCTGACGGACTACACCGGGGAGCTGTTTTTT. Translation: CATLTDYTGELFF. The rearrangement joins TRBV2 to TRBJ2-2, with D possibly TRBD2 on 5 matching bases. The V and J ends lost 10 bases and 3 bases respectively, with 12 bases between them. This CDR3 is built from 13 residues. Germline V lookup: CDR1 SNHLY, CDR2 FYNNEI.

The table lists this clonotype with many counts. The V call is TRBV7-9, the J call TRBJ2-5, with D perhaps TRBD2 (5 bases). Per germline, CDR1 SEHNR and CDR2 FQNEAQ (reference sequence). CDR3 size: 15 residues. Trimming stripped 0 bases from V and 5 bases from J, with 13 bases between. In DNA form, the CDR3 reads TGTGCCAGCAGCTTAGCCGAGGGTTCTTTGGAGACCCAGTACTTC. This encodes CASSLAEGSLETQYF.

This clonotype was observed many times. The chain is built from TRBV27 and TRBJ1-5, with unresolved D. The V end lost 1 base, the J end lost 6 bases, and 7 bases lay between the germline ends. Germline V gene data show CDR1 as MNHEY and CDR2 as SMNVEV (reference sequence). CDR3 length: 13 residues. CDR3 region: CASSLWWGQPQHF. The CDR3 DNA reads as TGTGCCAGCAGTTTATGGTGGGGTCAGCCCCAGCATTTT.

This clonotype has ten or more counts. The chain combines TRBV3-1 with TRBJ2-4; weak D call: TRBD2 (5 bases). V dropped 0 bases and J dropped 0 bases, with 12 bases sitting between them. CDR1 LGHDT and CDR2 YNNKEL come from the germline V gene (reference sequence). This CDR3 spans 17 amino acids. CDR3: CASSQEVGILAKNIQYF. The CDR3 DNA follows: TGTGCCAGCAGCCAAGAGGTCGGGATACTAGCCAAAAACATTCAGTACTTC. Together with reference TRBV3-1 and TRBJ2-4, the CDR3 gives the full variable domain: DTAVSQTPKYLVTQMGNDKSIKCEQNLGHDTMYWYKQDSKKFLKIMFSYNNKELIINETVPNRFSPKSPDKAHLNLHINSLELGDSAVYFCASSQEVGILAKNIQYFGAGTRLSVL.